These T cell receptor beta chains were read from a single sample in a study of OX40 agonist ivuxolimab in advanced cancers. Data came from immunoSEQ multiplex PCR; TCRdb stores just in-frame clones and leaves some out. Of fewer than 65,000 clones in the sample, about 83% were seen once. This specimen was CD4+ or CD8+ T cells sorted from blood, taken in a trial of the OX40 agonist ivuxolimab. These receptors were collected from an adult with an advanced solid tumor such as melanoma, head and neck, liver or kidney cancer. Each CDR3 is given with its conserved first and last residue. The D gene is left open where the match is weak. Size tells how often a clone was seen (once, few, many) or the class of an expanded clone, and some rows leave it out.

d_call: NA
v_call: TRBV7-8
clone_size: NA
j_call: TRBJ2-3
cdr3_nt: TGTGCCAGCAGCGCACGGACAGATACGCAGTATTTT
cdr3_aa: CASSARTDTQYF

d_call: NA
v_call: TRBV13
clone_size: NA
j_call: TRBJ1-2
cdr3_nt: TGTGCCAGCAGCTTTGGGGGGCGCTTGGGCTACACCTTC
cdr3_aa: CASSFGGRLGYTF

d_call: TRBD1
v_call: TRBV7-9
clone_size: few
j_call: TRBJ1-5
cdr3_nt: TGTGCCAGCAGCTCAGAACAGGGGATGGAGCCCCAGCATTTT
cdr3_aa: CASSSEQGMEPQHF

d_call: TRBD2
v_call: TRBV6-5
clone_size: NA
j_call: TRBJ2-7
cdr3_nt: TGTGCCAGTTCGCGAGGACTAGCGGGGGGATATGGGCAGTACTTC
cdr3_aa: CASSRGLAGGYGQYF

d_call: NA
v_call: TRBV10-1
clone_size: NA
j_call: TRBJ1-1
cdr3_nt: TGCGCCAGCAGTGAGAACAGATTTGAAGCTTTCTTT
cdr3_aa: CASSENRFEAFF

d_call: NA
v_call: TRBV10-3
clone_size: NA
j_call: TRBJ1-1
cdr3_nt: TGTGCCATCAGTGAGCGTCGGGCAGGCCTCACTGAAGCTTTCTTT
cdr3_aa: CAISERRAGLTEAFF

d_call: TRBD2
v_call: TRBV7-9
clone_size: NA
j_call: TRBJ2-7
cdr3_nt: TGTGCCAGCAGCTTAGCCGGGACTAAGAACGAGCAGTACTTC
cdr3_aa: CASSLAGTKNEQYF

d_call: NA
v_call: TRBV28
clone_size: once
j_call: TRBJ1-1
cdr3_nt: TGTGCCAGCAGTTTTTTAGGACAGATTCTTGAAGCTTTCTTT
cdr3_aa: CASSFLGQILEAFF

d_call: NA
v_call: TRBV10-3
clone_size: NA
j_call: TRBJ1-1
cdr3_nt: TGTGCCATCAGTGGGGGGCAGGGGAACACTGAAGCTTTCTTT
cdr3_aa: CAISGGQGNTEAFF

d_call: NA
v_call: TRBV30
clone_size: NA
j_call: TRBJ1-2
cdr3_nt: TGTGCCTGGAGTTCTGGGAACTATGGCTACACCTTC
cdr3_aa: CAWSSGNYGYTF

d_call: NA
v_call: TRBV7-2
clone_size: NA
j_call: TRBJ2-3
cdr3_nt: TGTGCCAGCAGCTCCGGGGGGCCAGATACGCAGTATTTT
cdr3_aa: CASSSGGPDTQYF

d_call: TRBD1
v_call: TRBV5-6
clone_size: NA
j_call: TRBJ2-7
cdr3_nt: TGTGCCAGCAGCTTGGACAGGGGGCGAGGGTTAGACGAGCAGTACTTC
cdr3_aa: CASSLDRGRGLDEQYF

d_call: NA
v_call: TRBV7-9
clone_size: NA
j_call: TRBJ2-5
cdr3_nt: TGTGCCAGCAGCTTAGGAGGGAGGCAAGAGACCCAGTACTTC
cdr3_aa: CASSLGGRQETQYF

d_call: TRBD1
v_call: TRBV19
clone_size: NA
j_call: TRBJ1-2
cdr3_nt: TGTGCCAGTAGTAGAGGGACAGGGAACAACTATGGCTACACCTTC
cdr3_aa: CASSRGTGNNYGYTF

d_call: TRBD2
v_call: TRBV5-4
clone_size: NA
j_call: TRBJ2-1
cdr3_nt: TGTGCCAGCAGCGGTGGACTAGCGGGAGCCTCTTACAATGAGCAGTTCTTC
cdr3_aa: CASSGGLAGASYNEQFF

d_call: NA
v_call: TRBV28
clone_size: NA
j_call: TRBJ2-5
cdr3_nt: TGTGCCAGCAGTTTTGCAGGGGCGTACCAAGAGACCCAGTACTTC
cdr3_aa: CASSFAGAYQETQYF

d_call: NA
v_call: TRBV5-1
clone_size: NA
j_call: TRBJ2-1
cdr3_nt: TGCGCCAGCAGCTTGTGGCGGGATGAGCAGTTCTTC
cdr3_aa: CASSLWRDEQFF

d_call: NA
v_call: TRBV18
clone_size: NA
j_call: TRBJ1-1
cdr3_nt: TGTGCCAGCTCACCTACGGGCCTGCGGGCTTTCTTT
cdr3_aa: CASSPTGLRAFF

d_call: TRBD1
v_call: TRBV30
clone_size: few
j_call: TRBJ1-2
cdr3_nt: TGTGCCTGGAGTCCTCTGGACAGGGGCGGGGGCTACACCTTC
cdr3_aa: CAWSPLDRGGGYTF

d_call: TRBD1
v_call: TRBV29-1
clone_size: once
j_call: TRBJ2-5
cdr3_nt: TGCAGCGGGACTGGGACAGGGCAATTTCAAGAGACCCAGTACTTC
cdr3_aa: CSGTGTGQFQETQYF

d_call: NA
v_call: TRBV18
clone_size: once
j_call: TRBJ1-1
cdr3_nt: TGTGCCAGCTCCCCAACCGGGGACACCATGAACACTGAAGCTTTCTTT
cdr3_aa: CASSPTGDTMNTEAFF

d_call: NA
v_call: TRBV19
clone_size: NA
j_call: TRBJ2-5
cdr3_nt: TGTGCCAGTAGTATCCAGAGTCTGGCACAAGAGACCCAGTACTTC
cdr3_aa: CASSIQSLAQETQYF

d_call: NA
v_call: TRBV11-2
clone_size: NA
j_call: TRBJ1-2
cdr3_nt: TGTGCCAGCAGCCTCGCCCGGGACGGCTACACCTTC
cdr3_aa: CASSLARDGYTF

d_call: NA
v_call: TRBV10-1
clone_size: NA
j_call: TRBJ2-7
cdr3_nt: TGCGCCAGCCTTCCCGCGGGAAGGGACGAGCAGTACTTC
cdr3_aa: CASLPAGRDEQYF

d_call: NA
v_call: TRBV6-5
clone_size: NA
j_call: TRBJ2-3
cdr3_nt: TGTGCCAGCAGTTATGAGGTTAGCACAGATACGCAGTATTTT
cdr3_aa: CASSYEVSTDTQYF

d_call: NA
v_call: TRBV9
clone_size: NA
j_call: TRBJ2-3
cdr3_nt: TGTGCCAGCAGCGTGGCTAGCGGCACAGATACGCAGTATTTT
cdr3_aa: CASSVASGTDTQYF

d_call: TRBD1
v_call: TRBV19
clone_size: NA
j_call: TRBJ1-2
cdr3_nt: TGTGCCAACCCTAATATCCGGACAGGGGGAACCTATGGCTACACCTTC
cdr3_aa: CANPNIRTGGTYGYTF

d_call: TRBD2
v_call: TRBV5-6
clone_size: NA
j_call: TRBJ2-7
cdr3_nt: TGTGCCAGCAGCTTAAGCCCTAGCGGGAGGGCTAGGTACGAGCAGTACTTC
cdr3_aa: CASSLSPSGRARYEQYF

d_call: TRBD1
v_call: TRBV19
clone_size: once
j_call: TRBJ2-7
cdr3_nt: TGTGCCAGTAGTATTCAGGGACAGGGGAGCTACGAGCAGTACTTC
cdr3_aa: CASSIQGQGSYEQYF

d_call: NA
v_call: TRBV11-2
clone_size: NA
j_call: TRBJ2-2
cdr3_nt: TGTGCCAGCAGCTGGGGGTCCAACACCGGGGAGCTGTTTTTT
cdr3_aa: CASSWGSNTGELFF

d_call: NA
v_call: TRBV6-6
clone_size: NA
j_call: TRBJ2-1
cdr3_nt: TGTGCCAGCAGTTCTCCGGCCCACAAGGAGTTCTTC
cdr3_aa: CASSSPAHKEFF

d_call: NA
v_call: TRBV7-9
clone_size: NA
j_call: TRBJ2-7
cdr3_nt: TGTGCCAGCAGCTTAGATGGAGGGCACGAGCAGTACTTC
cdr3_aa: CASSLDGGHEQYF

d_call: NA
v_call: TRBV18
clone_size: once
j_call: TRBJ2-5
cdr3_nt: TGTGCCAGCTCACCACCGGTGGGGGGGGCGATAGAAGAGACCCAGTACTTC
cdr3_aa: CASSPPVGGAIEETQYF

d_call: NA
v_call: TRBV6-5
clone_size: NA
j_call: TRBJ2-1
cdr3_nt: TGTGCCAGCAGTTACTCGGGTGGGAGGACCTACAATGAGCAGTTCTTC
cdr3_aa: CASSYSGGRTYNEQFF

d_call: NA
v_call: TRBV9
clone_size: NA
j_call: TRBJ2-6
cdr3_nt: TGTGCCAGCAGCGCGTCAGGAAACGTCCTGACTTTC
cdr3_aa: CASSASGNVLTF